One and the same sample provided the 5 T cell receptor beta chains below, sequenced in a study of vaccination and CD4 T cells after COVID-19. The Oncomine TCR Beta short-read assay was what sequenced the DNA obtained from cultured CD4+ T cells. TCRdb reanalysed the PCR reads using MiXCR and keeps one entry per CDR3 protein. The profile covers roughly 13,000 distinct CDR3 sequences, with approximately 61% appearing a single time and approximately 14% taken by the ten largest. Treatment specified: roughly nine-day PBMC culture with coronavirus spike peptide pools or control peptides (ViraFEST assay). These TCRs are of unknown antigen specificity. The sample consisted of CD4+ T cells from blood, cultured in vitro. Receptors originate from a human donor who had recovered from COVID-19.

The chain employs TRBV19 and TRBJ1-3, with D unclear. The V end was cut by 5 bases, the J end by 0 bases, with 8 bases between. The germline V gene has CDR1 LNHDA and CDR2 SQIVND (reference sequence). The CDR3 contains 14 residues. This CDR3 is CASSPNSSGNTIYF. The CDR3 DNA reads as TGTGCCAGTAGTCCCAACAGCTCTGGAAACACCATATATTTT.

The chain employs TRBV20-1 and TRBJ2-1, with 7 bases matching TRBD2. Unmatched junction bases numbered 6, after V lost 0 bases and J lost 7 bases. Looked up from germline, CDR1 is DFQATT and CDR2 is SNEGSKA (reference sequence). CDR3 size: 14 residues. The DNA of the CDR3 is TGCAGTGCTAGAGATCGAAGACTAGCTAATGAGCAGTTCTTC. This codes for CSARDRRLANEQFF.

Turning to this clonotype: A junction boundary mismatches the germline segment, possibly from a read error. The genes are TRBV6-1 and TRBJ1-4; the match to TRBD1 covers 9 bases. This CDR3 contains 13 residues. Germline loops: CDR1 MNHNS, CDR2 SASEGT. The chain's CDR3 is CASSRKAGTGNIF. The CDR3 DNA is TGTGCCAGCAGCCGCAAAGCCGGGACAGGGAATATTTTT.

The J gene is TRBJ2-5, the V gene TRBV11-1, with D uncertain. Germline CDR1 is SGHAT and CDR2 is FQDESV (reference sequence). The CDR3 is made up of 12 amino acids. Trimming removed 5 bases from V and 4 bases from J, with 8 bases in between. CDR3 coding DNA: TGTGCCAGCAGCCCCCCCGGAGAGACCCAGTACTTC. This gives the protein CASSPPGETQYF.

The chain combines TRBV11-3 with TRBJ2-3; D unclear. There are 12 residues in the CDR3. Germline CDR1 is SGHNT and CDR2 is YENEEA. V lost 1 base to trimming and J lost 3 bases, with 2 bases between them. CDR3 in DNA: TGTGCCAGCAGCTTAGGAACAGATACGCAGTATTTT. As protein: CASSLGTDTQYF.